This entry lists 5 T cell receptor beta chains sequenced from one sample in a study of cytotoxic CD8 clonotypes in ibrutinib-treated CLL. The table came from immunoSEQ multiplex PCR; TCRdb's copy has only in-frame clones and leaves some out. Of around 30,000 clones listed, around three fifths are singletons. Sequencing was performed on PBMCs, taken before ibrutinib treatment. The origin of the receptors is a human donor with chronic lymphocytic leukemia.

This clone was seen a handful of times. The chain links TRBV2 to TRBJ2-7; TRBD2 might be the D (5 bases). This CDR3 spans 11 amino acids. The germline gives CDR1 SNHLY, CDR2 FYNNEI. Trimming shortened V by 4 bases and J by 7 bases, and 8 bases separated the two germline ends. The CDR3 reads CASSATTEQYF. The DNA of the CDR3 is TGTGCCAGCAGTGCGACTACAGAGCAGTACTTC.

CDR3 region: CASNDKLDEQFF. For the CDR3, the DNA is TGTGCCAGCAATGACAAGTTGGATGAGCAGTTCTTC. The chain uses TRBV2 and TRBJ2-1; D call uncertain. Germline CDR1 is SNHLY and CDR2 is FYNNEI. This CDR3 region has 12 residues. V lost 7 bases and J lost 8, with 12 bases in between.

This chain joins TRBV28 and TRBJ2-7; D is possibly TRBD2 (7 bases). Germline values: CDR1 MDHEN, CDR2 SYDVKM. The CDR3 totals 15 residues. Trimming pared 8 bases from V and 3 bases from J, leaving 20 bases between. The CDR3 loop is CASEGGVDASYEQYF. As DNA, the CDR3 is TGTGCCAGCGAGGGGGGGGTCGATGCGAGCTACGAGCAGTACTTC. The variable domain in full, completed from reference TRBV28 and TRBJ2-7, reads DVKVTQSSRYLVKRTGEKVFLECVQDMDHENMFWYRQDPGLGLRLIYFSYDVKMKEKGDIPEGYSVSREKKERFSLILESASTNQTSMYLCASEGGVDASYEQYFGPGTRLTVT.

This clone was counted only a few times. DNA of the CDR3: TGTGCCAGTAGCACAGGGATCTCTGGAAACACCATATATTTT. This sequence encodes CASSTGISGNTIYF. The chain carries TRBV19 and TRBJ1-3; D possibly corresponds to TRBD1 (6 bases). The CDR3 runs 14 residues. Germline CDR1 LNHDA, CDR2 SQIVND (reference sequence). V shed 6 bases and J shed 0 bases, with 9 bases lying between them.

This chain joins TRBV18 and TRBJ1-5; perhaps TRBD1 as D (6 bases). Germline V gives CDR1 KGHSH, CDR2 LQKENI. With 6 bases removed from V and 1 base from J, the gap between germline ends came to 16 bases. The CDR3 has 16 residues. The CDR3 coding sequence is TGTGCCAGCTCTCCCGAGGGACAACTCAGCAATCAGCCCCAGCATTTT. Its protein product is CASSPEGQLSNQPQHF.